A single sample is the source of the 32 T cell receptor beta chains below, sequenced in a study of T cells after yellow fever vaccination. TCRdb independently ran MiXCR on the 5' RACE reads; one entry per CDR3 protein. Of roughly 500,000 distinct CDR3 sequences detected, about a fifth appear once; the ten largest clones hold 13% to 15%. The specimen was PBMCs, collected 15 days after the yellow fever booster vaccination. The source of these receptors is a man aged 25 to 45 who received the YFV17D yellow fever vaccine.

This clonotype was detected only a few times. The gene calls are TRBV25-1 and TRBJ2-1; D is perhaps TRBD1 or TRBD2 (6 bases each). The V and J ends lost 3 bases and 10 bases respectively, with 16 bases between them. The CDR3 is 14 residues long. CDR1 is MGHDK and CDR2 is SYGVNS in the germline V gene. This CDR3 reads CASSEEGGGIEQFF. The DNA of the CDR3 is TGTGCCAGCAGTGAGGAAGGGGGAGGTATAGAGCAGTTCTTC.

A remark on this clonotype: The conserved phenylalanine or tryptophan is not found at the CDR3 terminus, so this likely reflects a read error. The rearrangement uses TRBV7-6 and TRBJ2-7, with a weak D call TRBD1 (6 bases). The CDR3 has 14 residues. Trimming stripped 2 bases from V and 6 bases from J, with 14 bases between. Germline V gives CDR1 SGHVS, CDR2 FNYEAQ. The CDR3 spells CASSLLQGTSEQYS. As DNA, the CDR3 is TGTGCCAGCAGCTTATTACAGGGAACTTCCGAGCAGTACTCC.

The CDR3 DNA sequence: TGTGCCAGCAGCCAAGGCGAGGGAACCTACGAGCAGTACTTC. This gives the protein CASSQGEGTYEQYF. The V call is TRBV4-2, the J call TRBJ2-7; possible D gene TRBD2, 5 bases. The germline gives CDR1 LGHNA, CDR2 YNFKEQ. The CDR3 runs to 14 residues. V was clipped by 1 base and J by 2 bases, with 9 bases between them.

This sequence joins TRBV19 and TRBJ2-2, with 8 bases identical to TRBD1. This CDR3 is built from 13 residues. CDR1 LNHDA and CDR2 SQIVND come from the germline V gene (reference sequence). CDR3 in DNA: TGTGTTTCGGGACAGGTCATTGGCGGGGAGCTGTTTTTT. It yields the protein CVSGQVIGGELFF.

The table lists this clonotype with a few counts. V usage is TRBV9 and J usage is TRBJ2-2; TRBD2 matches at 10 bases. The J segment lost 4 bases and the V segment lost 3 bases, leaving 12 bases of the junction unmatched. The CDR3 runs to 18 residues. From germline, CDR1 is SGDLS and CDR2 YYNGEE. This chain's CDR3 is CASSAPSSGSIGTGELFF. The DNA for the CDR3 is TGTGCCAGCAGCGCACCCTCTAGCGGGAGTATAGGCACCGGGGAGCTGTTTTTT.

There are a few counts of this clonotype. The chain is built from TRBV7-3 and TRBJ2-7; 8 nucleotides line up with TRBD1. In germline, CDR1 is SGHTA, CDR2 FQGTGA. J gave up 1 base and V 5 bases, and 7 bases lay outside the gene matches. The CDR3 runs 15 residues. CDR3 in DNA: TGTGCCAGCAGCCAGGGGACAGGATCTTCCTACGAGCAGTACTTC. It encodes CASSQGTGSSYEQYF.

The sample holds a few counts of this clonotype. This rearrangement joins TRBV3-1 to TRBJ1-1; D is unclear. The CDR3 spans 13 residues. Germline CDR1 is LGHDT and CDR2 is YNNKEL (reference sequence). Trimming pared 6 bases from V and 0 bases from J, leaving 8 bases between. Here the CDR3 reads CASRPTMNTEAFF. The CDR3 nucleotides read TGTGCCAGCAGGCCCACGATGAACACTGAAGCTTTCTTT.

This clonotype was counted only a few times. The rearrangement links TRBV5-1 to TRBJ2-7; TRBD1 matches 8 bases. The germline V gene has CDR1 SGHRS and CDR2 YFSETQ. CDR3 length: 15 residues. J lost 5 bases, V lost 0 bases, and 7 bases had no gene match. The CDR3 loop is CASSLEGDRGNEQYF. The CDR3 nucleotides are TGCGCCAGCAGCTTGGAAGGAGACAGGGGTAACGAGCAGTACTTC.

The chain combines TRBV18 with TRBJ2-5; D is unresolved. Trimming pared 1 base from V and 0 bases from J, leaving 6 bases between. Germline V gene lookup returns CDR1 KGHSH and CDR2 LQKENI. This CDR3 is built from 14 residues. The CDR3 coding sequence is TGTGCCAGCTCACCACTAGACAACCAAGAGACCCAGTACTTC. This sequence encodes CASSPLDNQETQYF.

This clonotype has a handful of counts. The V gene is TRBV11-1, the J gene TRBJ1-1; no clear D. Looked up from germline, CDR1 is SGHAT and CDR2 is FQDESV (reference sequence). The CDR3 has 14 residues. The V end lost 4 bases, the J end lost 0 bases, and 9 bases lay between the germline ends. The CDR3 is CASSSSAVNTEAFF. In DNA form, the CDR3 reads TGTGCCAGCAGCTCTAGTGCCGTGAACACTGAAGCTTTCTTT.

The chain links TRBV10-3 to TRBJ2-7; 7 positions agree with TRBD2. Germline lookup yields CDR1 ENHRY and CDR2 SYGVKD. With 3 bases clipped from V and 2 bases from J, the junction kept 7 bases outside the gene matches. The CDR3 loop spans 15 amino acids. CDR3 residues: CAISDGRESTYEQYF. For the CDR3, the DNA is TGTGCCATCAGTGATGGGCGGGAGAGCACCTACGAGCAGTACTTC.

This chain connects TRBV7-8 to TRBJ2-7, with 14 bases matching TRBD2. The V gene end was trimmed by 2 bases and the J gene end by 3 bases; junction bases not matched to a gene: 3. The CDR3 runs 16 residues. CDR1 is SGHVS, CDR2 FQNEAQ, per germline. CDR3 coding DNA: TGTGCCAGCAGCTTAAGACTAGCGGGAGGGTACTACGAGCAGTACTTC. This gives the protein CASSLRLAGGYYEQYF.

This clonotype was detected only a few times. The genes are TRBV5-1 and TRBJ1-1, with D maybe TRBD1 (5 bases). Germline V gene sequence: CDR1 SGHRS, CDR2 YFSETQ. The V gene lost 3 bases and the J gene lost 4 bases, with 19 bases spanning the gap. The CDR3 consists of 16 residues. Here the CDR3 reads CASSSAIRRGTTEAFF. The DNA for the CDR3 is TGCGCCAGCAGCTCCGCAATTAGGCGGGGGACCACTGAAGCTTTCTTT. Complete variable domain (other parts from reference TRBV5-1 and TRBJ1-1): KAGVTQTPRYLIKTRGQQVTLSCSPISGHRSVSWYQQTPGQGLQFLFEYFSETQRNKGNFPGRFSGRQFSNSRSEMNVSTLELGDSALYLCASSSAIRRGTTEAFFGQGTRLTVV.

The table lists this clonotype with a few counts. The CDR3: CASSRDVVNEQYF. CDR3 DNA sequence: TGTGCCAGCAGTCGGGACGTGGTAAACGAGCAGTACTTC. This sequence joins TRBV12-3 or TRBV12-4 and TRBJ2-7; D assignment may be TRBD1 or TRBD2 (5 bases each). The CDR3 contains 13 residues. Trimming removed 5 bases at V and 5 bases at J, with 13 bases between.

This chain connects TRBV12-3 or TRBV12-4 to TRBJ2-3; D gene ambiguous. Trimming left V 0 bases short and J 1 base short, with 11 bases between. The CDR3 length is 16 residues. The DNA of the CDR3 is TGTGCCAGCAGTTTAGCTGGTCACCTTCGCACAGATACGCAGTATTTT. Amino acids: CASSLAGHLRTDTQYF.

The chain is built from TRBV6-1 and TRBJ2-2, with a possible D match to TRBD1 (6 bases). The length of the CDR3 is 14 residues. CDR1 and CDR2 from the germline V gene are MNHNS and SASEGT. V was clipped by 9 bases and J by 1 base, with 12 bases between them. The DNA of the CDR3 is TGTGCCAGTTTGCAGGGGCAGAACACCGGGGAGCTGTTTTTT. Translated: CASLQGQNTGELFF.

A few counts support this clonotype. This chain connects TRBV6-1 to TRBJ1-2; D remains ambiguous. Trimming stripped 7 bases from V and 4 bases from J, with 16 bases between. The CDR3 is 14 residues long. Germline lookup yields CDR1 MNHNS and CDR2 SASEGT. The CDR3 here is CASTSRPGVYGYTF. The CDR3, as DNA: TGTGCCAGCACGTCAAGACCCGGGGTCTATGGCTACACCTTC.

The CDR3: CSARDGSGGELFF. CDR3 nucleotide sequence: TGCAGTGCTAGAGACGGGAGTGGCGGGGAGCTGTTTTTT. The chain joins TRBV20-1 to TRBJ2-2; D is perhaps TRBD2 (6 bases). The CDR3 extends over 13 amino acids. Trimming pared 0 bases from V and 7 bases from J, leaving 9 bases between. Germline CDR1 DFQATT, CDR2 SNEGSKA (reference sequence).

The chain employs TRBV4-1 and TRBJ2-7; 7 bases align to TRBD2. Germline V gives CDR1 MGHRA, CDR2 YSYEKL. V shed 0 bases and J 3 bases; nucleotides not matched to a gene: 17. CDR3 size: 19 residues. Here the CDR3 reads CASSQDIRGSLSRGYEQYF. The CDR3, as DNA: TGCGCCAGCAGCCAAGATATACGCGGGAGCCTAAGTAGGGGCTACGAGCAGTACTTC.

This sequence joins TRBV7-2 and TRBJ2-3; no definite D call. This CDR3 spans 13 amino acids. The V end lost 3 bases, the J end lost 0 bases, and 4 bases lay between the germline ends. Germline V gene lookup returns CDR1 SGHTA and CDR2 FQGNSA. The CDR3 region is CASSFVSTDTQYF. Written as DNA, the CDR3 is TGTGCCAGCAGCTTTGTCAGCACAGATACGCAGTATTTT.

This clonotype was seen a handful of times. V is TRBV19 and J is TRBJ1-3, with D unclear. V lost 3 bases and J lost 3, with 0 bases in between. The CDR3 is 11 amino acids. CDR1 LNHDA and CDR2 SQIVND come from the germline V gene (reference sequence). The CDR3 loop reads CASSIGNTIYF. The CDR3, as DNA: TGTGCCAGTAGTATTGGAAACACCATATATTTT.

This clonotype has more than one count but fewer than ten. This chain links TRBV6-2 or TRBV6-3 with TRBJ1-1; possible D gene TRBD1, 6 bases. CDR3 length: 12 amino acids. The V and J ends lost 6 bases and 4 bases respectively, with 9 bases between them. Germline V gene data show CDR1 as MNHEY and CDR2 as SVGEGT. As DNA, the CDR3 is TGTGCCAGCAGGGGAGGGGGCACTGAAGCTTTCTTT. Translation gives CASRGGGTEAFF.

The V call is TRBV9, the J call TRBJ2-3, with D maybe TRBD2 (6 bases). CDR1 is SGDLS and CDR2 is YYNGEE in the germline V gene. This CDR3 has 15 amino acids. Trimming took 3 bases from V and 7 from J, leaving 18 bases between them. CDR3 nucleotide sequence: TGTGCCAGCAGCGCCTCGTCCGGGAGTATATATACGCAGTATTTT. Protein sequence: CASSASSGSIYTQYF.

This clonotype was seen only a few times. J is TRBJ2-7 and V is TRBV4-3, with D maybe TRBD1 (6 bases). This CDR3 region has 14 residues. Germline V gene sequence: CDR1 LGHNA, CDR2 YSLEER. V was trimmed by 5 bases and J by 6 bases, leaving 17 bases between them. CDR3 coding DNA: TGCGCCAGCAGCACACAGACAGGTCCGGGCGAGCAGTACTTC. As protein: CASSTQTGPGEQYF.

This clonotype was detected once. The rearrangement joins TRBV6-1 to TRBJ2-7, with D unclear. Germline V lookup: CDR1 MNHNS, CDR2 SASEGT. The CDR3 length is 17 residues. V was pared by 8 bases and J by 0 bases, with 23 bases between. The CDR3 region is CASPPSADTDSSYEQYF. In DNA form, the CDR3 reads TGTGCCAGCCCCCCAAGCGCCGACACGGATAGCTCCTACGAGCAGTACTTC.

This clonotype has a handful of counts. The rearrangement links TRBV7-2 to TRBJ2-1; D tentatively reads TRBD1 or TRBD2 (5 bases each). Germline V lookup: CDR1 SGHTA, CDR2 FQGNSA. V was clipped by 5 bases and J by 8 bases, with 16 bases between them. This CDR3 comprises 14 residues. The CDR3 sequence is CASSMGTLGYEQFF. CDR3 bases: TGTGCCAGCAGCATGGGGACCCTTGGGTATGAGCAGTTCTTC.

The CDR3 region has the DNA TGTGCCAGCAGCCCAACTATTACTAGCGAGACGCAGTATTTT. It encodes CASSPTITSETQYF. The chain links TRBV3-1 to TRBJ2-3, with 7 bases that match TRBD2. The junction had 10 bases not matched to a gene; V was cut back by 4 bases and J by 9 bases. The germline CDR1 and CDR2 sequences are LGHDT and YNNKEL (reference sequence). This CDR3 is 14 amino acids long.

This sequence joins TRBV5-1 and TRBJ2-7, with TRBD1 matching over 8 bases. V gave up 0 bases and J gave up 8 bases; unmatched junction bases: 16. The CDR3 has 17 amino acids. Germline CDR1 and CDR2: SGHRS and YFSETQ. CDR3 loop: CASSLVLDGTGLNQQYF. DNA for the CDR3: TGCGCCAGCAGCTTGGTTTTAGACGGGACAGGCTTGAATCAGCAGTACTTC.

The chain combines TRBV7-2 with TRBJ2-7, with 7 positions matching TRBD1. Germline CDR1 SGHTA, CDR2 FQGNSA. The CDR3 is 13 residues long. V trimming: 7 bases; J trimming: 3 bases; junction bases outside the gene matches: 6. The CDR3 DNA is TGTGCCAGCACCCAGGGGGTGGACTACGAGCAGTACTTC. Translated: CASTQGVDYEQYF.

This clonotype was seen a few times. The chain recombines TRBV20-1 with TRBJ2-1; D may be TRBD1 (6 bases). This CDR3 contains 15 residues. From germline, CDR1 is DFQATT and CDR2 SNEGSKA (reference sequence). V was pared by 3 bases and J by 4 bases, with 16 bases between. The CDR3, as DNA: TGCAGTGCTAGTATTCTAGGGGGTAGTTACAATGAGCAGTTCTTC. Translation: CSASILGGSYNEQFF.

This clonotype was observed a few times. This chain uses TRBV7-2 with TRBJ2-7, with TRBD2 identical over 9 bases. The V gene's germline CDR1 is SGHTA and CDR2 FQGNSA. CDR3 size: 15 residues. Losses at the gene ends were 7 bases for V and 1 base for J; bases not matched to a gene: 8. As DNA, the CDR3 is TGTGCCAGCAAACCCGCGGGAGGGCTTTCCTACGAGCAGTACTTC. Amino acids: CASKPAGGLSYEQYF.

This chain connects TRBV7-2 to TRBJ2-1; 8 nucleotides agree with TRBD2. Germline V lookup: CDR1 SGHTA, CDR2 FQGNSA. The CDR3 contains 15 residues. V lost 1 base to trimming and J lost 12 bases; unmatched junction nucleotides: 11. The CDR3 loop is CASSLDGGGLRVQFF. The CDR3 DNA reads TGTGCCAGCAGCTTAGACGGGGGGGGCCTTAGGGTGCAGTTCTTC.